Below are 5 T cell receptor beta chains sequenced from a single sample in a study of shared T cell receptors in the human thymus. The assay was immunoSEQ multiplex PCR, and TCRdb's table has in-frame clones only and misses some. Of 500,000 to 750,000 clones detected, more than 75% appear once; the ten largest clones hold about 0.01%. The same data also contributed to another study, on human thymus T cells.

Sequenced input: thymocytes. The source is a boy under two years old with a congenital heart defect.

The chain uses TRBV7-6 and TRBJ2-5; a weak D match, TRBD2 (6 bases). CDR3 length equals 17 residues. Germline V gene sequence: CDR1 SGHVS, CDR2 FNYEAQ. Trimming shortened V by 1 base and J by 4 bases, and 19 bases separated the two germline ends. The CDR3 DNA reads as TGTGCCAGCAGCTTAGATCGCTGCGCGGGAAAGCGAGAGACCCAGTACTTC. Amino acids: CASSLDRCAGKRETQYF.

There are a few counts of this clone. The rearrangement links TRBV6-1 to TRBJ2-3; D is uncertain. Between the trimmed V and J ends, which lost 6 bases and 0 bases, there was a span of 10 bases. CDR1 MNHNS and CDR2 SASEGT come from the germline V gene. This CDR3 spans 14 amino acids. The DNA for the CDR3 is TGTGCCAGCAGCTCCCGGGTCAGCACAGATACGCAGTATTTT. Its translation: CASSSRVSTDTQYF.

The rearrangement joins TRBV27 to TRBJ2-2; TRBD1 matches 9 bases. The CDR3 covers 14 residues. The germline CDR1 and CDR2 sequences are MNHEY and SMNVEV (reference sequence). Trimming at V came to 11 bases and at J to 5 bases, leaving 9 bases not matched to a gene. The CDR3 region is CAAAYRGPTGELFF. Here the CDR3 DNA reads TGTGCCGCAGCGTACAGGGGGCCAACCGGGGAGCTGTTTTTT.

The chain is built from TRBV14 and TRBJ2-7; weak D call: TRBD2 (6 bases). The CDR3 is 13 residues long. From germline, CDR1 is SGHDN and CDR2 FVKESK. The V end was cut by 2 bases, the J end by 6 bases, with 11 bases between. The CDR3 here is CASSQTSSCEQYF. CDR3 nucleotide sequence: TGTGCCAGCAGCCAAACTAGCAGCTGCGAGCAGTACTTC.

Only one count was recorded for this clone. V and J are TRBV30 and TRBJ2-3, with a tentative D call TRBD2 (6 bases). CDR3 size: 19 residues. The V end lost 3 bases, the J end lost 0 bases, and 25 bases lay between the germline ends. The germline CDR1 and CDR2 sequences are GTSNPN and SVGIG (reference sequence). CDR3 region: CAWSPFGLARDSSTDTQYF. Here the CDR3 DNA reads TGTGCCTGGAGCCCCTTCGGGCTAGCGAGAGACTCTAGCACAGATACGCAGTATTTT.